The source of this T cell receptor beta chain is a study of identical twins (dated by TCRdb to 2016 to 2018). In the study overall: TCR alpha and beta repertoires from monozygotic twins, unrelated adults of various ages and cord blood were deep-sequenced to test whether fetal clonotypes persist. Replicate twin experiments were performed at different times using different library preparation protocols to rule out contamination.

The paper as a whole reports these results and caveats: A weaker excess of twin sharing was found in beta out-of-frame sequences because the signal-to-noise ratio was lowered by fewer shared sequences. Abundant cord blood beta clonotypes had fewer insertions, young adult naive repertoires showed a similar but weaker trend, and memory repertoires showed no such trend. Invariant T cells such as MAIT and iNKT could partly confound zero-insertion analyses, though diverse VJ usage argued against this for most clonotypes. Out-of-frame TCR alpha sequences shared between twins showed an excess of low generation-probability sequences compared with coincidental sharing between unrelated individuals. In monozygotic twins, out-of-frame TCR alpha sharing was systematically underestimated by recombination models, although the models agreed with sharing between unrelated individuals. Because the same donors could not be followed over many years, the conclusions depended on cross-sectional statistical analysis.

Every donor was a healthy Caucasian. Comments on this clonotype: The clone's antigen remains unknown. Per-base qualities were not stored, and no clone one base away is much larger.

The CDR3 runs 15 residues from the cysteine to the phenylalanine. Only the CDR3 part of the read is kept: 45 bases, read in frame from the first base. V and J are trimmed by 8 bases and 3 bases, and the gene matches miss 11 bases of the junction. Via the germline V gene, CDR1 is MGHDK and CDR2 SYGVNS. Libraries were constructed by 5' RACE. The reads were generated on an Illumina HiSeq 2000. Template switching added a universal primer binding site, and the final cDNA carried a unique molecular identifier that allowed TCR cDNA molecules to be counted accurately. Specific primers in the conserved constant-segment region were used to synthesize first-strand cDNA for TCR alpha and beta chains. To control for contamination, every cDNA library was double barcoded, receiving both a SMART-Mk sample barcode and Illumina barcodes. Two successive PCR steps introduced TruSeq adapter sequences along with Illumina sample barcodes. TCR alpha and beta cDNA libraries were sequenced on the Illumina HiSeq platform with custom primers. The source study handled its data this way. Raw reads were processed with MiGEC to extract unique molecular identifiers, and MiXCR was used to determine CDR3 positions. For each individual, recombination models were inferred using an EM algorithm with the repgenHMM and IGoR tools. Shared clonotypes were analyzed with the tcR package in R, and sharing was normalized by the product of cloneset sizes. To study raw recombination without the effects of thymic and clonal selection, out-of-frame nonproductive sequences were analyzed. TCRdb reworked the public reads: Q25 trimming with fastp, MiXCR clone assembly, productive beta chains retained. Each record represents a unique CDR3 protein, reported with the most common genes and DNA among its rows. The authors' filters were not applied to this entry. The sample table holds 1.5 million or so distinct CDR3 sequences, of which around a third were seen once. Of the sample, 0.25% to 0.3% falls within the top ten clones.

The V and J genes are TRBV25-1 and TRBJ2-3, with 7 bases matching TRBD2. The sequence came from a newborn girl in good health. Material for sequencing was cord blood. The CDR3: CASGIGAGETDTQYF. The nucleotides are TGTGCCAGCGGGATTGGGGCGGGGGAGACAGATACGCAGTATTTT.